Listed below are T cell receptor beta chains from one sample, sequenced in a study of cytomegalovirus exposure and HLA in healthy donors. Sequenced by immunoSEQ multiplex PCR; TCRdb stores in-frame clones only, minus some. The sample gives about 160,000 clones, about three quarters of which show up once; 4% to 5% is in the top ten. Sequenced input: PBMCs. These receptors were obtained from a man aged 18 to 30 in good health and CMV-seropositive. Each CDR3 is given with its conserved first and last residue. D genes are given only for firm matches. Some rows have no size entry. The others give once, few or many, or a class for an expanded clone.

size,V,J,D,CDR3,DNA
-,TRBV5-5,TRBJ1-1,TRBD1,CASSRWIDRAEAFF,TGTGCCAGCAGCCGTTGGATAGACAGGGCTGAAGCTTTCTTT
-,TRBV7-2,TRBJ1-2,-,CASSFGLSDGYTF,TGTGCCAGCAGCTTTGGCCTCTCCGATGGCTACACCTTC
-,TRBV27,TRBJ2-1,TRBD2,CASSVAGPYNEQFF,TGTGCCAGTTCCGTAGCGGGGCCCTACAATGAGCAGTTCTTC
-,TRBV19,TRBJ1-6,-,CASRGASSYNSPLHF,TGTGCCAGTAGGGGGGCGAGCTCCTATAATTCACCCCTCCACTTT
-,TRBV4-1,TRBJ1-2,TRBD1,CASSQSPGGQGRYGYTF,TGCGCCAGCAGCCAATCCCCAGGGGGACAGGGACGGTATGGCTACACCTTC
-,TRBV5-1,TRBJ1-3,-,CASSRGQHSGNTIYF,TGCGCCAGCAGCAGGGGACAACACTCTGGAAACACCATATATTTT
-,TRBV19,TRBJ2-3,TRBD2,CASIGLAATDTQYF,TGTGCCAGTATTGGACTAGCGGCCACAGATACGCAGTATTTT
-,TRBV27,TRBJ2-1,TRBD2,CASSFKLTSGYNEQFF,TGTGCCAGCAGTTTTAAATTGACTAGCGGCTACAATGAGCAGTTCTTC
-,TRBV6-1,TRBJ2-3,-,CASSEGHFTDTQYF,TGTGCCAGCAGTGAGGGGCACTTCACAGATACGCAGTATTTT
-,TRBV6-6,TRBJ2-5,-,CASSPQETQYF,TGTGCCAGCAGCCCACAAGAGACCCAGTACTTC
-,TRBV6-1,TRBJ2-3,TRBD2,CASSELAGGPDTQYF,TGTGCCAGCAGTGAACTAGCGGGAGGGCCAGATACGCAGTATTTT
few,TRBV19,TRBJ2-5,TRBD1,CASSTYRGTELQETQYF,TGTGCCAGTAGTACCTACAGGGGGACAGAATTACAAGAGACCCAGTACTTC
-,TRBV6-4,TRBJ1-5,-,CASSQGWGNQPQHF,TGTGCCAGCAGTCAGGGATGGGGCAATCAGCCCCAGCATTTT
-,TRBV7-2,TRBJ2-5,TRBD1,CASSPARGTQETQYF,TGTGCCAGCAGCCCTGCCAGGGGGACCCAAGAGACCCAGTACTTC
-,TRBV27,TRBJ2-2,TRBD1,CASSDGQGDWTGELFF,TGTGCCAGCAGTGACGGACAGGGCGATTGGACCGGGGAGCTGTTTTTT
-,TRBV19,TRBJ2-3,TRBD2,CASSNHLAGSTDTQYF,TGTGCCAGTAGTAATCACCTAGCGGGAAGCACAGATACGCAGTATTTT
-,TRBV30,TRBJ1-2,-,CAWSVSGLNYGYTF,TGTGCCTGGAGTGTATCAGGATTAAACTATGGCTACACCTTC
-,TRBV7-9,TRBJ1-1,-,CAIQGPDTEAFF,TGTGCCATACAGGGCCCTGACACTGAAGCTTTCTTT
few,TRBV5-6,TRBJ2-5,-,CASSFVQTETQYF,TGTGCCAGCAGCTTCGTACAGACAGAGACCCAGTACTTC
-,TRBV13,TRBJ2-1,-,CASRMSTRGSYNEQFF,TGTGCCAGCAGAATGTCGACTAGGGGATCCTACAATGAGCAGTTCTTC
-,TRBV28,TRBJ2-1,TRBD1,CASSPPTGSHNEQFF,TGTGCCAGCAGTCCCCCGACAGGGTCCCACAATGAGCAGTTCTTC
-,TRBV19,TRBJ1-5,-,CASTGISHQPQHF,TGTGCCAGTACAGGGATTTCTCATCAGCCCCAGCATTTT
once,TRBV30,TRBJ1-2,-,CACRGPDGYTF,TGTGCCTGCAGAGGGCCAGACGGCTACACCTTC
once,TRBV5-1,TRBJ2-1,-,CASSRNDRPSNEQFF,TGCGCCAGCAGTAGAAATGACAGACCCTCTAATGAGCAGTTCTTC
-,TRBV18,TRBJ1-3,TRBD1,CASSPETGGGNTIYF,TGTGCCAGCTCACCCGAAACAGGGGGAGGAAACACCATATATTTT
-,TRBV7-2,TRBJ1-4,-,CASSLAGTENEKLFF,TGTGCCAGCAGCTTAGCAGGGACTGAAAATGAAAAACTGTTTTTT
-,TRBV9,TRBJ2-5,TRBD1,CASSVDLGTGGSSETQYF,TGTGCCAGCAGCGTAGATTTGGGGACAGGGGGATCTTCGGAGACCCAGTACTTC
-,TRBV18,TRBJ1-4,-,CASSPTNSIGNEKLFF,TGTGCCAGCTCACCAACCAACAGCATCGGTAATGAAAAACTGTTTTTT
once,TRBV10-3,TRBJ1-5,TRBD1,CAIRTGGDQPQHF,TGTGCCATCAGGACAGGGGGAGATCAGCCCCAGCATTTT
-,TRBV29-1,TRBJ2-1,TRBD2,CSGILAGGGNEQFF,TGCAGCGGAATACTAGCGGGAGGAGGGAATGAGCAGTTCTTC
few,TRBV10-3,TRBJ1-5,-,CAISEREQGNQPQHF,TGTGCCATCAGTGAGAGGGAGCAGGGCAATCAGCCCCAGCATTTT
-,TRBV6-6,TRBJ1-1,-,CASSYSARRKAEAFF,TGTGCCAGCAGTTACTCAGCGCGAAGAAAGGCTGAAGCTTTCTTT
-,TRBV9,TRBJ2-3,TRBD2,CASSVGVAGVITDTQYF,TGTGCCAGCAGCGTAGGGGTAGCGGGAGTTATCACAGATACGCAGTATTTT
-,TRBV7-9,TRBJ1-4,TRBD1,CASTGQQNEKLFF,TGTGCCAGCACGGGACAGCAAAATGAAAAACTGTTTTTT
-,TRBV7-6,TRBJ2-3,-,CASSRKLGTDTQYF,TGTGCCAGCAGCCGAAAACTAGGCACAGATACGCAGTATTTT
-,TRBV27,TRBJ1-1,-,CASSFQPLRMNTEAFF,TGTGCCAGCAGTTTCCAACCACTCAGGATGAACACTGAAGCTTTCTTT
few,TRBV30,TRBJ1-1,-,CAWMMNTEAFF,TGTGCCTGGATGATGAACACTGAGGCCTTCTTT
-,TRBV7-3,TRBJ2-1,-,CASSLGQSGLGEQFF,TGTGCCAGCAGCTTAGGACAATCAGGGCTAGGGGAGCAGTTCTTC
-,TRBV14,TRBJ1-1,-,CASSRGRPPAFF,TGTGCCAGCAGCCGGGGCAGACCTCCAGCTTTCTTT
once,TRBV7-7,TRBJ1-4,-,CASSLDMNEKLFF,TGTGCTAGCAGCCTAGACATGAATGAAAAACTGTTTTTT
-,TRBV4-1,TRBJ2-6,TRBD1,CASSQTGQFSGANVLTF,TGCGCCAGCAGCCAAACGGGACAGTTTTCCGGGGCCAACGTCCTGACTTTC
-,TRBV2,TRBJ1-2,TRBD1,CASRDRGRLVDYGYTF,TGTGCCAGCAGAGACAGGGGGCGATTAGTGGACTATGGCTACACCTTC
-,TRBV11-2,TRBJ2-3,TRBD2,CASSARTSGGTDTQYF,TGTGCCAGCAGCGCACGGACTAGCGGGGGGACAGATACGCAGTATTTT
once,TRBV4-1,TRBJ2-1,-,CASSQEWVGSSYNEQFF,TGCGCCAGCAGCCAAGAGTGGGTCGGGAGCTCCTACAATGAGCAGTTCTTC
-,TRBV5-1,TRBJ2-6,TRBD1,CASSVNRGAGANVLTF,TGCGCCAGCAGCGTTAACAGGGGGGCAGGGGCCAACGTCCTGACTTTC
-,TRBV18,TRBJ1-1,TRBD1,CASSPGTGSEAFF,TGTGCCAGCTCACCGGGGACAGGGAGTGAAGCTTTCTTT
-,TRBV2,TRBJ1-2,-,CASRQGVEGYTF,TGTGCCAGCAGGCAGGGTGTCGAGGGCTACACCTTC
-,TRBV2,TRBJ2-4,-,CASSGGTLAKNIQYF,TGTGCCAGCAGTGGAGGGACATTAGCCAAAAACATTCAGTACTTC
few,TRBV5-4,TRBJ2-1,-,CASGSVTAANEQFF,TGTGCCAGCGGATCGGTGACAGCTGCAAATGAGCAGTTCTTC
-,TRBV5-6,TRBJ2-1,-,CASSLGVRISSYNEQFF,TGTGCCAGCAGCTTGGGTGTGCGGATTAGCTCCTACAATGAGCAGTTCTTC
-,TRBV6-1,TRBJ1-1,-,CASSVRQRTTEAFF,TGTGCCAGCAGTGTCCGACAGAGAACCACTGAAGCTTTCTTT
-,TRBV5-1,TRBJ1-1,-,CASSPLPGTQNTEAFF,TGCGCCAGCAGCCCACTTCCCGGGACACAAAACACTGAAGCTTTCTTT
few,TRBV11-3,TRBJ1-4,-,CASSLDGATNEKLFF,TGTGCCAGCAGCTTAGATGGAGCAACTAATGAAAAACTGTTTTTT
-,TRBV4-1,TRBJ2-2,TRBD1,CASSGQGSRLSGELFF,TGCGCCAGCAGCGGACAGGGAAGCAGGTTATCCGGGGAGCTGTTTTTT
-,TRBV7-3,TRBJ2-1,-,CASSLSPGDEQFF,TGTGCCAGCAGCTTAAGCCCCGGGGATGAGCAGTTCTTC